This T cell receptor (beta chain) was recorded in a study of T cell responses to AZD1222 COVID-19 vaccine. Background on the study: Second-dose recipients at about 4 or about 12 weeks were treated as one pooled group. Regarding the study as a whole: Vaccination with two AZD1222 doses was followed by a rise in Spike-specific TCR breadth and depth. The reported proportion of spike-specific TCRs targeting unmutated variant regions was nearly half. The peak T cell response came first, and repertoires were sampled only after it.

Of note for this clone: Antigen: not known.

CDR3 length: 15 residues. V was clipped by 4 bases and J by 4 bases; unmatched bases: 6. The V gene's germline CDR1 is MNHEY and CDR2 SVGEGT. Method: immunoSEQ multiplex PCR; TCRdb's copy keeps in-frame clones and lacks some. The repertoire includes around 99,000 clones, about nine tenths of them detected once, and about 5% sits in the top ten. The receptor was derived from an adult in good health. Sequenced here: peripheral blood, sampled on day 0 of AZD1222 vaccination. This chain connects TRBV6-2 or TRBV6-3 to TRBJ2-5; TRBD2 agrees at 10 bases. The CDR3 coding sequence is TGTGCCAGCAGTTCGGGACTAGCGCAGGTAGAGACCCAGTACTTC. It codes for CASSSGLAQVETQYF.